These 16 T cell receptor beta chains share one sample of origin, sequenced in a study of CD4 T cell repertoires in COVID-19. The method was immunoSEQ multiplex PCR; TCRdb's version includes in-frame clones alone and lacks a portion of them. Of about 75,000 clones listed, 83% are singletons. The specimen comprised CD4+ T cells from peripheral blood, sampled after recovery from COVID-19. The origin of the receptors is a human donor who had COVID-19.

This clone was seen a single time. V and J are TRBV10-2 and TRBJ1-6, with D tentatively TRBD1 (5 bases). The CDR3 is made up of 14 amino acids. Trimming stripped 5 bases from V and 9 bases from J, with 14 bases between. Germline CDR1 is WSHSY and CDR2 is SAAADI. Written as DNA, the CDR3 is TGCGCCAGCAGTTTTCCGGGGGGAAGTTCACCCCTCCACTTT. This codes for CASSFPGGSSPLHF.

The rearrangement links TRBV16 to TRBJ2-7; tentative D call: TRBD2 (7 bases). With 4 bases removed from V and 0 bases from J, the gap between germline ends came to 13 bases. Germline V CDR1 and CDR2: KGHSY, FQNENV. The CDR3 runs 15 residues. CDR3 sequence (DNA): TGTGCCAGCAGCCTCGAGGGGGGGAGCTCCTACGAGCAGTACTTC. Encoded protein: CASSLEGGSSYEQYF.

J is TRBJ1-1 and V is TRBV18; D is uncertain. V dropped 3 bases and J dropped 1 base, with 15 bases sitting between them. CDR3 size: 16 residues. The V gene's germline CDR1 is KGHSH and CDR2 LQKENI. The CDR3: CASSPQTQEANTEAFF. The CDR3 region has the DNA TGTGCCAGCTCACCTCAGACACAAGAGGCGAACACTGAAGCTTTCTTT.

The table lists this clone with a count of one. The CDR3 nucleotides are TGTGCCAGCAGCGTAGGACAGGGGGCCGCCGACACCGGGGAGCTGTTTTTT. Residues: CASSVGQGAADTGELFF. J is TRBJ2-2 and V is TRBV9; 10 bases map to TRBD1. Looked up from germline, CDR1 is SGDLS and CDR2 is YYNGEE. The V gene end was trimmed by 0 bases and the J gene end by 3 bases; junction bases not matched to a gene: 5. The CDR3 sequence is 17 residues long. The full variable domain, its missing parts supplied by reference TRBV9 and TRBJ2-2, is DSGVTQTPKHLITATGQRVTLRCSPRSGDLSVYWYQQSLDQGLQFLIQYYNGEERAKGNILERFSAQQFPDLHSELNLSSLELGDSALYFCASSVGQGAADTGELFFGEGSRLTVL.

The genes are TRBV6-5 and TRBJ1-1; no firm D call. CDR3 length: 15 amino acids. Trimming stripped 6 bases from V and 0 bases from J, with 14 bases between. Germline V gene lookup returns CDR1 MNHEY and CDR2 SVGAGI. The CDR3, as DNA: TGTGCCAGCAGCCGTGCGTATGGTGTGAACACTGAAGCTTTCTTT. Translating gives CASSRAYGVNTEAFF.

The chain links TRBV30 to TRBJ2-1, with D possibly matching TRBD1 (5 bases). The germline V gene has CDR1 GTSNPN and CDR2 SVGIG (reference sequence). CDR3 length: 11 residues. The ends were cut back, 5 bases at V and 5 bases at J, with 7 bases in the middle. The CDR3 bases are TGTGCCTGGGACAGTAACAATGAGCAGTTCTTC. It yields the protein CAWDSNNEQFF.

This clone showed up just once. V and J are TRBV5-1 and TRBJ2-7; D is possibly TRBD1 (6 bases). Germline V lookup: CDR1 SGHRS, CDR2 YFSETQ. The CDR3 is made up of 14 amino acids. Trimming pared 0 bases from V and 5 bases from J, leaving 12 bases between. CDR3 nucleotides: TGCGCCAGCAGCTTGGCAGGGGTGGGTCACGAGCAGTACTTC. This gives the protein CASSLAGVGHEQYF.

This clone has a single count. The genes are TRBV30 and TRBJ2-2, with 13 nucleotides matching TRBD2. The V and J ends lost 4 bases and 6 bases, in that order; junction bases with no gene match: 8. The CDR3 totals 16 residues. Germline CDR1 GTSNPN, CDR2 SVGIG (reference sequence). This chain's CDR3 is CAWTHGTSGAAGELFF. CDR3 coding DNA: TGTGCCTGGACCCACGGGACTAGCGGGGCCGCCGGGGAGCTGTTTTTT.

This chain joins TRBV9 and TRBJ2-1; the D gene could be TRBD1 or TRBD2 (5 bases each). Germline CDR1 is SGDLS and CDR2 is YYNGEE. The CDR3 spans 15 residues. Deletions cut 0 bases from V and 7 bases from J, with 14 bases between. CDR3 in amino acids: CASSVGGILENEQFF. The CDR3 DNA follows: TGTGCCAGCAGCGTAGGGGGGATCCTTGAGAATGAGCAGTTCTTC.

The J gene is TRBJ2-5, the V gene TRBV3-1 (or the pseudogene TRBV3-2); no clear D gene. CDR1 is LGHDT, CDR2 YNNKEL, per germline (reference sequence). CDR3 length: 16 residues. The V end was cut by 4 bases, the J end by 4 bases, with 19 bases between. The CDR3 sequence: CASSPRPGRMGETQYF. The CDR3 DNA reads TGTGCCAGCAGCCCAAGGCCAGGACGAATGGGAGAGACCCAGTACTTC.

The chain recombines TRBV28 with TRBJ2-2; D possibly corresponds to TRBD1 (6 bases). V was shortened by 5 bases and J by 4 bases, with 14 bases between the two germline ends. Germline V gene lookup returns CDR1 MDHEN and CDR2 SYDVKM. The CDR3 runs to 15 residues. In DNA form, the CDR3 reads TGTGCCAGCAGTGCCGGGACAATAATCACCGGGGAGCTGTTTTTT. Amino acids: CASSAGTIITGELFF.

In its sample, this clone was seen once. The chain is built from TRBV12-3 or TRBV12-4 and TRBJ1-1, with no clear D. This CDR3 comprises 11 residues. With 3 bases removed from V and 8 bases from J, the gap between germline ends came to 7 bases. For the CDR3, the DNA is TGTGCCAGCAGTTTCTCGGGGGAAGCTTTCTTT. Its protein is CASSFSGEAFF.

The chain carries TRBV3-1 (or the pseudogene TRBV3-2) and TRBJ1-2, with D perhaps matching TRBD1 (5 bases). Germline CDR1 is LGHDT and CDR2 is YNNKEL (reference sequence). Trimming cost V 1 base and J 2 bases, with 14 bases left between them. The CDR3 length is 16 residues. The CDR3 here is CASSQGWGGKNYGYTF. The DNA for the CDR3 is TGTGCCAGCAGCCAAGGATGGGGGGGAAAGAACTATGGCTACACCTTC.

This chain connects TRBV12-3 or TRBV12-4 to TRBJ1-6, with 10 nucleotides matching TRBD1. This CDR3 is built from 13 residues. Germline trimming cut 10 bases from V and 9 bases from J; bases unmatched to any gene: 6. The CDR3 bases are TGTGCCACCTCCGGGACAGGGGTTTCACCCCTCCACTTT. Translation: CATSGTGVSPLHF.

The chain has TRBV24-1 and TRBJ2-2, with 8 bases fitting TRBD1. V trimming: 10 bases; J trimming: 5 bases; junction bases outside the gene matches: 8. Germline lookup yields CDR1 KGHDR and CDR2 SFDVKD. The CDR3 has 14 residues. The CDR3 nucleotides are TGTGCCACAACGACAGGGGCACAGACCGGGGAGCTGTTTTTT. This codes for CATTTGAQTGELFF.

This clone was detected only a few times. CDR3: CATSPQAAGAVTEAFF. CDR3 nucleotides: TGTGCCACCAGCCCTCAGGCGGCAGGGGCCGTCACTGAAGCTTTCTTT. This chain uses TRBV15 with TRBJ1-1, with D maybe TRBD1 (6 bases). Germline-derived CDR1 and CDR2 are LNHNV and YYDKDF (reference sequence). Trimming left V 5 bases short and J 4 bases short, with 20 bases between. CDR3 length: 16 amino acids.